These 7 T cell receptor beta chains originate from one sample sequenced in a study of blood T cells in healthy people across ages. PCR was performed a second time for about 7 to 12 cycles using a sample-barcoded 5' primer and a J-beta primer mix. TCRdb used MiXCR to reprocess the 5' RACE reads, holding one entry per CDR3 protein. In the table there are 700,000 or so distinct CDR3 sequences, about 20% of which are singletons. The sequencing input was blood. The receptors come from a man between 65 and 85 years old in good health.

V is TRBV23-1 and J is TRBJ1-5; D perhaps matches TRBD1 (5 bases). TRBV23-1 is an ORF; its function is uncertain. This CDR3 contains 15 residues. V lost 7 bases to trimming and J lost 3 bases, with 16 bases between them. CDR3 region: CASTRQSTDNQPQHF. DNA of the CDR3: TGCGCCAGCACCCGTCAATCGACAGACAATCAGCCCCAGCATTTT.

This clonotype has at least ten counts. The chain couples TRBV7-2 to TRBJ1-1; D gene uncertain. In germline, CDR1 is SGHTA, CDR2 FQGNSA. The CDR3 runs 11 residues. Trimming shortened V by 5 bases and J by 3 bases, and 4 bases separated the two germline ends. The CDR3 here is CASSPYTEAFF. The CDR3 DNA reads as TGTGCCAGCAGCCCGTACACTGAAGCTTTCTTT.

J is TRBJ2-1 and V is TRBV7-8; 9 bases match TRBD2. CDR1 is SGHVS, CDR2 FQNEAQ, per germline. The CDR3 totals 15 residues. V trimming: 8 bases; J trimming: 5 bases; junction bases outside the gene matches: 10. The DNA for the CDR3 is TGTGCCAGCCCTCCCCCTAGCGGGGACAACAATGAGCAGTTCTTC. Amino acid sequence: CASPPPSGDNNEQFF.

Only a few counts were recorded for this clonotype. This rearrangement joins TRBV19 to TRBJ1-2; 9 bases match TRBD1. This CDR3 is built from 14 residues. Trimming took 7 bases from V and 4 from J; bases not matched to a gene: 7. Germline V lookup: CDR1 LNHDA, CDR2 SQIVND (reference sequence). CDR3: CASIHRGQSYGYTF. CDR3 coding DNA: TGTGCCAGTATTCACAGGGGGCAATCCTATGGCTACACCTTC.

This clonotype was observed a handful of times. The rearrangement joins TRBV20-1 to TRBJ2-3; D call uncertain. V was clipped by 3 bases and J by 4 bases, with 14 bases between them. In germline, CDR1 is DFQATT, CDR2 SNEGSKA (reference sequence). The CDR3 has 14 residues. The CDR3 protein is CSASGRQPPDTQYF. CDR3 sequence (DNA): TGCAGTGCTAGTGGGCGTCAACCCCCAGATACGCAGTATTTT.

V is TRBV18 and J is TRBJ2-5; D is possibly TRBD1 (6 bases). With 2 bases removed from V and 5 bases from J, the gap between germline ends came to 12 bases. The CDR3 loop spans 14 amino acids. The V gene's germline CDR1 is KGHSH and CDR2 LQKENI. CDR3 coding DNA: TGTGCCAGCTCACCATTGGACAGTGGGGAGACCCAGTACTTC. The encoded protein is CASSPLDSGETQYF.

The gene calls are TRBV3-1 and TRBJ2-7, with 8 bases fitting TRBD1. V gave up 4 bases and J gave up 7 bases; unmatched junction bases: 15. CDR3 length: 16 residues. From germline, CDR1 is LGHDT and CDR2 YNNKEL (reference sequence). The CDR3 loop is CASSRNRGSVSWEQYF. The DNA of the CDR3 is TGTGCCAGCAGCCGAAACAGGGGGTCCGTGTCGTGGGAGCAGTACTTC.